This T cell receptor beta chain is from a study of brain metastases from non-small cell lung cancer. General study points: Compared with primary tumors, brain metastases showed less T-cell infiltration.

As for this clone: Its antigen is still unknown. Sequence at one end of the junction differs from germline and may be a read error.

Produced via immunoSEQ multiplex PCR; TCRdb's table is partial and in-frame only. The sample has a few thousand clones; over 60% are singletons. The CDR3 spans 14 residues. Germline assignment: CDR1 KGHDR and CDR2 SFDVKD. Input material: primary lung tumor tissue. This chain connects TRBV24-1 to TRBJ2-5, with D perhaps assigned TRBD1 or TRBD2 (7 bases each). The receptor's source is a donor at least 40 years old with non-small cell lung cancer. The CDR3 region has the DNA TGTGCCACCAGTGATTTCAGGGGGGGAGAGACCCAATACTTC. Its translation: CATSDFRGGETQYF.